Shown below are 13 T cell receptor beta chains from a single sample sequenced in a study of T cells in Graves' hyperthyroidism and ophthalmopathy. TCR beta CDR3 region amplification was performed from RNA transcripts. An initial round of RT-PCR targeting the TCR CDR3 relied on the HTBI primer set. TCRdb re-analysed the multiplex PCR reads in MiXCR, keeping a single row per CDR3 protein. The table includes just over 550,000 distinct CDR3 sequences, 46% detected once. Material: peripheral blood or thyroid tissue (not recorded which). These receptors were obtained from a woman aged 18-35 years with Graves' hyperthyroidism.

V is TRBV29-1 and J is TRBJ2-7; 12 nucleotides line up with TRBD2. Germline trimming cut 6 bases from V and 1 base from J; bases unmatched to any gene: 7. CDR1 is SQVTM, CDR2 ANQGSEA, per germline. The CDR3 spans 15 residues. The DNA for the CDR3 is TGCAGCGTGCTAAAACTAGCGGGAGGTTCCTACGAGCAGTACTTC. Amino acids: CSVLKLAGGSYEQYF.

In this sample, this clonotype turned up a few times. CDR3 amino acids: CSAMAGGSEGTQYF. In nucleotides, the CDR3 is TGCAGTGCTATGGCGGGAGGCTCGGAAGGGACCCAGTACTTC. This chain links TRBV20-1 with TRBJ2-5, with TRBD2 matching over 8 bases. The J segment lost 7 bases and the V segment lost 4 bases, leaving 11 bases of the junction unmatched. Germline V gives CDR1 DFQATT, CDR2 SNEGSKA (reference sequence). The length of the CDR3 is 14 residues.

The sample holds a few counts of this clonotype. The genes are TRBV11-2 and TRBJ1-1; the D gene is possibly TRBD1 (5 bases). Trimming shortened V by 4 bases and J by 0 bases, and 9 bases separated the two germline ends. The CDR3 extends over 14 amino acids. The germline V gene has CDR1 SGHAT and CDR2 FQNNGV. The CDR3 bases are TGTGCCAGCAGCTGGGGCCTTATGAACACTGAAGCTTTCTTT. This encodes CASSWGLMNTEAFF.

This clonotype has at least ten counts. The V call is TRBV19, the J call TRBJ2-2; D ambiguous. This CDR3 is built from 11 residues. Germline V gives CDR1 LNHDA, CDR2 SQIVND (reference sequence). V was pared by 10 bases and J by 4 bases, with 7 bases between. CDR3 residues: CATRLTGELFF. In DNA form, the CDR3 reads TGTGCCACGCGCCTCACCGGGGAGCTGTTTTTT.

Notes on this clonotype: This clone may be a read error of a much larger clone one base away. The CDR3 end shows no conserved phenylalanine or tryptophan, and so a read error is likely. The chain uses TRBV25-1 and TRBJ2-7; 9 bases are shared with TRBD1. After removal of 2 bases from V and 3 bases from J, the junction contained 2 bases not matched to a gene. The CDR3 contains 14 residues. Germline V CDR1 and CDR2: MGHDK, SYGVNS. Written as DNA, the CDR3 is TGTGCCAGCAGTGAAACGGGACAGGGCTACGAGCAGTACCTC. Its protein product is CASSETGQGYEQYL.

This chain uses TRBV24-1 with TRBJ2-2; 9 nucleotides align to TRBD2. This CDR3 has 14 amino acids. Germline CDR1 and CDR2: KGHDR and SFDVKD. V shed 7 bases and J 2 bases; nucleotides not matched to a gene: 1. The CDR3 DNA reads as TGTGCCACCAGGACTAGCGGTAACACCGGGGAGCTGTTTTTT. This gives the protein CATRTSGNTGELFF.

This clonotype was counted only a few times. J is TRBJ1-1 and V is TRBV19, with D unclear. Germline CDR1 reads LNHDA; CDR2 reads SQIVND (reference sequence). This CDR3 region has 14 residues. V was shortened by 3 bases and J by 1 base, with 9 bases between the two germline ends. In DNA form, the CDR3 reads TGTGCCAGTAGTATGGAGGATGAGAACACTGAAGCTTTCTTT. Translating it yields CASSMEDENTEAFF.

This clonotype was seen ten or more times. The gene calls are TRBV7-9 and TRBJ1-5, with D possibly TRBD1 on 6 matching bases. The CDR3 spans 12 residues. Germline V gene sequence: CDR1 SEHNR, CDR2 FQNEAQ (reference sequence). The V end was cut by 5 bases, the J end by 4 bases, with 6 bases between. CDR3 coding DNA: TGTGCCAGCAGCCAGGGGAATCAGCCCCAGCATTTT. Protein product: CASSQGNQPQHF.

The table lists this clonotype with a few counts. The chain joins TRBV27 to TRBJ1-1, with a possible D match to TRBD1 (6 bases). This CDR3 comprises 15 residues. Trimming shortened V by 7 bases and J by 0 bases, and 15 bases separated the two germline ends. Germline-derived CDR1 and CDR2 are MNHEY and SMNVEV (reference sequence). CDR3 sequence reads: CASIPTGVMNTEAFF. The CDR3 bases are TGTGCCAGCATTCCGACAGGAGTAATGAACACTGAAGCTTTCTTT.

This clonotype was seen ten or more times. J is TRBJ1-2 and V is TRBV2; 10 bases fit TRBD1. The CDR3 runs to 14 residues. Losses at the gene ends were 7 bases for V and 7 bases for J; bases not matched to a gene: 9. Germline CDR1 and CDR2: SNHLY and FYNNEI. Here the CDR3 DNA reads TGTGCCAGCACAGGTCGACAGGGGGCTGCTGGCTACACCTTC. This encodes CASTGRQGAAGYTF.

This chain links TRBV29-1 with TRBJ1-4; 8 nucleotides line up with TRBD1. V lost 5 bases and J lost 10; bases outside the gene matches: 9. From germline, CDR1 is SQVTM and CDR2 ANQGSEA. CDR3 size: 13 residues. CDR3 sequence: CSVTPQGDGKLFF. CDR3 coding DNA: TGCAGCGTTACTCCACAGGGGGATGGAAAACTGTTTTTT. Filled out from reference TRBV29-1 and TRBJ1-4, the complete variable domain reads SAVISQKPSRDICQRGTSLTIQCQVDSQVTMMFWYRQQPGQSLTLIATANQGSEATYESGFVIDKFPISRPNLTFSTLTVSNMSPEDSSIYLCSVTPQGDGKLFFGSGTQLSVL.

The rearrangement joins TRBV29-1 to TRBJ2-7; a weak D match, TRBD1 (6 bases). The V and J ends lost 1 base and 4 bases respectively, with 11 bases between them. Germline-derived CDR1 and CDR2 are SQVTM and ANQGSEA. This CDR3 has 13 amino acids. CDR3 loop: CSVEGLGAYEQYF. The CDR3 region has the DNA TGCAGCGTTGAAGGGTTGGGGGCTTACGAGCAGTACTTC.

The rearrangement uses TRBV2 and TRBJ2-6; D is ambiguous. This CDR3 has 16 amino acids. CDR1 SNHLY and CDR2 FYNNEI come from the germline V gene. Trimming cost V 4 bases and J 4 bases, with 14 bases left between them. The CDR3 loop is CASSGLGLTGANVLTF. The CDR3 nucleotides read TGTGCCAGCAGTGGTCTCGGGTTGACAGGGGCCAACGTCCTGACTTTC.